This T cell receptor (beta chain) comes out of a study of cytomegalovirus exposure and HLA in healthy donors. The protocol was immunoSEQ multiplex PCR, while the TCRdb copy is restricted to in-frame clones and leaves out a portion. The sample comprises tens of thousands of clones, around nine tenths of which are singletons, and more than 1% rests with the top ten. CDR3 length: 15 residues. Germline V gene data show CDR1 as SGHTA and CDR2 as FQGNSA. With 0 bases removed from V and 8 bases from J, the gap between germline ends came to 16 bases. The V gene is TRBV7-2, the J gene TRBJ1-2, with D perhaps matching TRBD1 (5 bases). The material sequenced was PBMCs. This clonotype was obtained from a man younger than 30 in good health and CMV-seronegative. CDR3 sequence: CASSLAWGVAVGYTF. The CDR3 DNA follows: TGTGCCAGCAGCTTAGCCTGGGGGGTTGCGGTGGGCTACACCTTC.